The rows below give T cell receptor beta chains drawn from one sample of a study of human T cells and chemical hapten exposure. TCRdb processed the RACE reads anew with MiXCR; each CDR3 protein has one entry. The sample lists 180,000 or so distinct CDR3 sequences, almost 30% occurring once. Sequenced material: whole blood, taken in connection with sensitization to the hapten diphenylcyclopropenone (DPC). The origin of the receptors is a woman aged 30 to 39 with alopecia areata. Some clones in this sample may be carry-over from other donors' samples. CDR3s leave out the opening cysteine and the closing phenylalanine or tryptophan. Clone sizes are given selectively: once, few, many, or a class where the clone is expanded.

cdr3_length clone_size v_call cdr3_aa
13 NA TRBV12-3/TRBV12-4 ASRSGRTGTDTQY
13 NA TRBV20-1 SASRASGGLYEQY
12 NA TRBV27 ASSLQAGQGEQF
12 few TRBV28 ASRKGTGGLGYT
12 NA TRBV6-5 ASSRGNGRYGYT
12 NA TRBV2 ASSDRSSTDTQY
13 few TRBV6-1 ASSEARGGPRPQH
12 NA TRBV29-1 SVGWRGLGDEQF
10 NA TRBV27 ASRSGRETQY
12 few TRBV7-9 ASSLGGANTEAF
10 few TRBV29-1 SVASLGNIQY
12 few TRBV5-1 ASSLGDRDYGYT
14 NA TRBV18 ASSPSALVSMDTQY
14 NA TRBV28 ASSPTGTGGHQPQH
10 few TRBV29-1 SVDWTENGYT
12 NA TRBV5-6 ASSVSGGRDTQY
11 few TRBV24-1 ATSDWKNTEAF